The 28 T cell receptor beta chains presented below share a single source sample, sequenced in a study of CD8+CD57+ T cells in acquired aplastic anemia. Using genomic DNA as the template, TCR beta VDJ and CDR3 profiling was carried out. TCRdb recomputed calls from the reads with MiXCR, one row per CDR3 protein. The sample consists of about 210,000 distinct CDR3 sequences, around 60% of them appearing once. Sequences were obtained from sorted CD4+, CD8+, or CD8+CD57+ T cells (not recorded which) from PBMCs. The source is a human donor in good health.

The chain links TRBV6-5 to TRBJ2-7; D assignment may be TRBD1 or TRBD2 (5 bases each). V was clipped by 7 bases and J by 3 bases, with 16 bases between them. Per the germline V gene, CDR1 is MNHEY and CDR2 is SVGAGI. The CDR3 has 14 amino acids. CDR3 sequence reads: CASKAGTANYEQYF. Written as DNA, the CDR3 is TGTGCCAGCAAAGCCGGGACGGCCAACTACGAGCAGTACTTC.

V usage is TRBV29-1 and J usage is TRBJ2-7; 7 bases align to TRBD2. CDR3 length: 13 amino acids. Germline lookup yields CDR1 SQVTM and CDR2 ANQGSEA. With V trimmed by 6 bases and J by 4 bases, 9 bases remained unmatched. For the CDR3, the DNA is TGCAGCGTGTCCGGGACTATCCTTTACGAGCAGTACTTC. Translated: CSVSGTILYEQYF.

The CDR3 bases are TGTGCCAGCAGCGCCCCGGGTTCACCCCTCCACTTT. The encoded protein is CASSAPGSPLHF. The chain employs TRBV9 and TRBJ1-6; D uncertain. The CDR3 contains 12 residues. Germline V lookup: CDR1 SGDLS, CDR2 YYNGEE. V lost 3 bases and J lost 9, with 7 bases in between.

This clonotype was counted at least ten times. The rearrangement joins TRBV4-1 to TRBJ2-5; TRBD1 might be the D (5 bases). V was shortened by 1 base and J by 3 bases, with 6 bases between the two germline ends. The germline V gene encodes CDR1 MGHRA and CDR2 YSYEKL. CDR3 length: 13 residues. Here the CDR3 reads CASSQVGEETQYF. The CDR3 DNA reads as TGCGCCAGCAGCCAAGTAGGGGAAGAGACCCAGTACTTC.

The V call is TRBV6-5, the J call TRBJ1-5; D is undetermined. The V gene's germline CDR1 is MNHEY and CDR2 SVGAGI. The CDR3 runs 16 residues. The V and J ends lost 0 bases and 4 bases respectively, with 13 bases between them. Here the CDR3 DNA reads TGTGCCAGCAGTTACTCTATCCCAGAGACGAATCAGCCCCAGCATTTT. As protein: CASSYSIPETNQPQHF.

This rearrangement joins TRBV20-1 to TRBJ1-5, with 7 positions matching TRBD1. The CDR3 is 15 residues long. Unmatched junction bases numbered 14, after V lost 5 bases and J lost 7 bases. The germline CDR1 and CDR2 sequences are DFQATT and SNEGSKA (reference sequence). CDR3 sequence reads: CSASLTTGRGQPQHF. In nucleotides, the CDR3 is TGCAGTGCTTCCCTCACGACAGGGCGGGGACAGCCCCAGCATTTT.

In its sample, this clonotype was seen a few times. The chain recombines TRBV2 with TRBJ2-3; D unclear. The germline V gene has CDR1 SNHLY and CDR2 FYNNEI. With 1 base removed from V and 3 bases from J, the gap between germline ends came to 5 bases. There are 13 residues in the CDR3. The CDR3 bases are TGTGCCAGCAGTGAAGGGACGACAGATACGCAGTATTTT. Translated, it gives CASSEGTTDTQYF.

The rearrangement uses TRBV6-4 and TRBJ2-3, with TRBD2 matching 14 bases. Germline assignment: CDR1 MRHNA and CDR2 SNTAGT. V trimming: 5 bases; J trimming: 5 bases; junction bases outside the gene matches: 3. The CDR3 covers 15 residues. This CDR3 is CASSRLAGGQDTQYF. As DNA, the CDR3 is TGTGCCAGCAGTCGACTAGCGGGGGGGCAAGATACGCAGTATTTT.

This clonotype was observed a single time. The chain carries TRBV5-1 and TRBJ2-7; possible D gene TRBD2, 6 bases. This CDR3 contains 17 residues. Germline V CDR1 and CDR2: SGHRS, YFSETQ. V was shortened by 4 bases and J by 5 bases, with 25 bases between the two germline ends. The CDR3 DNA reads as TGCGCCAGCAGCCAACAAGTCGTAGCGGACCTTTTCGACGAGCAGTACTTC. Protein product: CASSQQVVADLFDEQYF.

CDR3 DNA: TGTGCCACCAGCAGAGATGGGGACAGCGCGTACGAGCAGTACTTC. Protein product: CATSRDGDSAYEQYF. V usage is TRBV15 and J usage is TRBJ2-7; 7 positions agree with TRBD1. The CDR3 spans 15 residues. The V gene's germline CDR1 is LNHNV and CDR2 YYDKDF (reference sequence). After removal of 0 bases from V and 4 bases from J, the junction contained 6 bases not matched to a gene.

This chain joins TRBV5-1 and TRBJ1-4; tentative D call: TRBD1 (5 bases). CDR3 size: 13 residues. With 6 bases removed from V and 8 bases from J, the gap between germline ends came to 14 bases. The germline V gene has CDR1 SGHRS and CDR2 YFSETQ. The CDR3 coding sequence is TGCGCCAGCATGGCGGGGCGAGGCGAAAAACTGTTTTTT. Encoded protein: CASMAGRGEKLFF.

This clonotype was observed at least ten times. The V call is TRBV15, the J call TRBJ1-5; D is unresolved. V was pared by 3 bases and J by 4 bases, with 7 bases between. The CDR3 consists of 13 residues. CDR1 is LNHNV and CDR2 is YYDKDF in the germline V gene (reference sequence). CDR3: CATSRVQNQPQHF. CDR3 DNA sequence: TGTGCCACCAGCAGGGTCCAAAATCAGCCCCAGCATTTT.

This clonotype was seen many times. A junction boundary mismatches the germline segment, possibly from a read error. This rearrangement joins TRBV20-1 to TRBJ2-3, with 8 bases that match TRBD2. From germline, CDR1 is DFQATT and CDR2 SNEGSKA (reference sequence). The CDR3 totals 14 residues. CDR3 amino acids: CSAREREYTDTQYF. CDR3 nucleotide sequence: TGCAGTGCAAGAGAGCGGGAGTACACAGATACGCAGTATTTT.

V is TRBV7-8 and J is TRBJ2-5; maybe TRBD2 (7 bases). CDR1 is SGHVS, CDR2 FQNEAQ, per germline. Trimming took off 10 bases at V and 3 bases at J, with 30 bases between the two ends. The CDR3 runs 18 residues. CDR3 amino acids: CATSDPQGGGATEETQYF. For the CDR3, the DNA is TGTGCCACCAGTGATCCCCAGGGTGGGGGGGCGACCGAAGAGACCCAGTACTTC.

The table lists this clonotype with many counts. The chain links TRBV4-2 to TRBJ2-2; 8 bases are shared with TRBD2. Trimming took 0 bases from V and 7 from J; bases not matched to a gene: 7. The germline V gene encodes CDR1 LGHNA and CDR2 YNFKEQ. This CDR3 is built from 16 residues. CDR3 in DNA: TGTGCCAGCAGCCAAGACCCAAACGGGGGGGTCGGGGAGCTGTTTTTT. It is translated as CASSQDPNGGVGELFF.

This sequence joins TRBV7-2 and TRBJ2-5, with unresolved D. The CDR3 spans 15 residues. V was clipped by 3 bases and J by 1 base, with 12 bases between them. The germline V gene has CDR1 SGHTA and CDR2 FQGNSA. CDR3 in DNA: TGTGCCAGCAGCTTGACACGACTGCCCCAAGAGACCCAGTACTTC. Residues: CASSLTRLPQETQYF.

The table lists this clonotype with a few counts. A much more abundant neighbour one base away suggests this may be a read error. The rearrangement uses TRBV5-1 and TRBJ1-2; D possibly corresponds to TRBD1 (5 bases). The CDR3 consists of 13 residues. Germline loops: CDR1 SGHRS, CDR2 YFSETQ. The CDR3 here is CPSSLGGVYGYTF. The CDR3 bases are TGCCCCAGCAGCTTGGGAGGGGTCTATGGCTACACCTTC.

This clonotype was observed a handful of times. The rearrangement joins TRBV7-9 to TRBJ2-7; TRBD2 matches at 7 bases. In germline, CDR1 is SEHNR, CDR2 FQNEAQ (reference sequence). This CDR3 is 15 amino acids long. J was trimmed by 4 bases and V by 3 bases; bases with no gene match: 9. CDR3 sequence: CASSLGAAGPYEQYF. The CDR3 bases are TGTGCCAGCAGCTTGGGTGCAGCGGGACCATACGAGCAGTACTTC.

The genes are TRBV19 and TRBJ1-5; TRBD1 might be the D (5 bases). The V gene's germline CDR1 is LNHDA and CDR2 SQIVND (reference sequence). Trimming took off 4 bases at V and 11 bases at J, with 15 bases between the two ends. This CDR3 is 13 amino acids long. As DNA, the CDR3 is TGTGCCAGTAGTACGGAGGGGCGGGGAGCCCAGCATTTT. Residues: CASSTEGRGAQHF.

The chain has TRBV7-8 and TRBJ2-5, with D perhaps TRBD2 (7 bases). Trimming took off 2 bases at V and 5 bases at J, with 15 bases between the two ends. CDR1 SGHVS and CDR2 FQNEAQ come from the germline V gene. The CDR3 covers 15 residues. The CDR3, as DNA: TGTGCCAGCAGCTTAAGTGGGGGGGCGCTTGAGACCCAGTACTTC. Translated, it gives CASSLSGGALETQYF.

On this clonotype itself: Given a much more abundant clone one base away, this may be a read error. The rearrangement uses TRBV2 and TRBJ2-7; TRBD1 matches 9 bases. Per the germline V gene, CDR1 is SNHLY and CDR2 is FYNNEI. Losses at the gene ends were 6 bases for V and 1 base for J; bases not matched to a gene: 4. There are 14 residues in the CDR3. The CDR3 spells CASRSGTGSYEQYF. DNA of the CDR3: TGTGCCAGCAGGTCCGGGACAGGGTCCTACGAGCAGTACTTC.

The rearrangement joins TRBV7-9 to TRBJ1-1; D gene ambiguous. The germline V gene has CDR1 SEHNR and CDR2 FQNEAQ (reference sequence). This CDR3 is 15 amino acids long. The V and J ends lost 7 bases and 1 base respectively, with 16 bases between them. This CDR3 is CASNFSPSENTEAFF. The CDR3 region has the DNA TGTGCCAGCAACTTCTCCCCGTCTGAGAACACTGAAGCTTTCTTT.

This clonotype was counted a few times. The chain links TRBV9 to TRBJ1-3; no reliable D call. Germline CDR1 is SGDLS and CDR2 is YYNGEE. The CDR3 is 18 amino acids. V lost 2 bases and J lost 2, with 20 bases in between. The CDR3 DNA is TGTGCCAGCAGCGTTGGCCCCATTCAGACAAACACTGGAAACACCATATATTTT. Translated, it gives CASSVGPIQTNTGNTIYF.

V and J are TRBV7-2 and TRBJ1-6, with no clear D. V lost 3 bases and J lost 9, with 12 bases in between. CDR3 length equals 14 residues. Per germline, CDR1 SGHTA and CDR2 FQGNSA. The chain's CDR3 is CASSFVSFSSPLHF. The CDR3 region has the DNA TGTGCCAGCAGCTTTGTCAGTTTTTCTTCACCCCTCCACTTT.

This chain links TRBV7-9 with TRBJ1-5; weak D call: TRBD1 (5 bases). V dropped 5 bases and J dropped 7 bases, with 9 bases sitting between them. The germline V gene has CDR1 SEHNR and CDR2 FQNEAQ (reference sequence). This CDR3 contains 12 residues. The CDR3 region has the DNA TGTGCCAGCAGCCGGGGGGAACAGCCCCAGCATTTT. Translating it yields CASSRGEQPQHF.

The chain employs TRBV27 and TRBJ2-1; weak D call: TRBD1 (5 bases). Germline V lookup: CDR1 MNHEY, CDR2 SMNVEV (reference sequence). The CDR3 contains 14 residues. With 3 bases removed from V and 10 bases from J, the gap between germline ends came to 16 bases. CDR3 sequence: CASSLGHLPREQFF. For the CDR3, the DNA is TGTGCCAGCAGTTTGGGGCACTTGCCTCGGGAGCAGTTCTTC.

The sample holds many counts of this clonotype. This chain connects TRBV14 to TRBJ2-7; TRBD1 might be the D (6 bases). Germline V gene lookup returns CDR1 SGHDN and CDR2 FVKESK. V dropped 1 base and J dropped 5 bases, with 12 bases sitting between them. The length of the CDR3 is 14 residues. CDR3 sequence: CASSQAEGVDEQYF. CDR3 in DNA: TGTGCCAGCAGCCAAGCCGAGGGGGTGGACGAGCAGTACTTC. Together with reference TRBV14 and TRBJ2-7, the CDR3 gives the full variable domain: EAGVTQFPSHSVIEKGQTVTLRCDPISGHDNLYWYRRVMGKEIKFLLHFVKESKQDESGMPNNRFLAERTGGTYSTLKVQPAELEDSGVYFCASSQAEGVDEQYFGPGTRLTVT.

This chain connects TRBV25-1 to TRBJ2-7; no clear D gene. This CDR3 region has 12 residues. Germline lookup yields CDR1 MGHDK and CDR2 SYGVNS. The ends were cut back, 7 bases at V and 2 bases at J, with 9 bases in the middle. Here the CDR3 reads CASIKGTYEQYF. The CDR3 DNA reads TGTGCCAGCATTAAGGGAACCTACGAGCAGTACTTC.